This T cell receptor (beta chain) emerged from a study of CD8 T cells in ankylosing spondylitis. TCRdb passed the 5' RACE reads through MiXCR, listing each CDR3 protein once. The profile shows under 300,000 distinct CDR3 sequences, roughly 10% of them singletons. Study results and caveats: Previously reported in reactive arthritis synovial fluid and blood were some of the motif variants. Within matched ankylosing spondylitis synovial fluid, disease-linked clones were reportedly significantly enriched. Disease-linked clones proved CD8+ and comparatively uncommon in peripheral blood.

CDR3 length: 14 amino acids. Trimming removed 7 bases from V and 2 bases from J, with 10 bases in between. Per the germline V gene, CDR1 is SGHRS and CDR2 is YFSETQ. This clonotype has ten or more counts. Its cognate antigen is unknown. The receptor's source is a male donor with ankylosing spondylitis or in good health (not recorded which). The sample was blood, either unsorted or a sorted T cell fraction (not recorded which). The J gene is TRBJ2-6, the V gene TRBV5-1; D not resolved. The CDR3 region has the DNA TGCGCCAGCCAACCCCAGACTGGGGCCAACGTCCTGACTTTC. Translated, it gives CASQPQTGANVLTF. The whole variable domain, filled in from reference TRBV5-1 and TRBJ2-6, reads KAGVTQTPRYLIKTRGQQVTLSCSPISGHRSVSWYQQTPGQGLQFLFEYFSETQRNKGNFPGRFSGRQFSNSRSEMNVSTLELGDSALYLCASQPQTGANVLTFGAGSRLTVL.